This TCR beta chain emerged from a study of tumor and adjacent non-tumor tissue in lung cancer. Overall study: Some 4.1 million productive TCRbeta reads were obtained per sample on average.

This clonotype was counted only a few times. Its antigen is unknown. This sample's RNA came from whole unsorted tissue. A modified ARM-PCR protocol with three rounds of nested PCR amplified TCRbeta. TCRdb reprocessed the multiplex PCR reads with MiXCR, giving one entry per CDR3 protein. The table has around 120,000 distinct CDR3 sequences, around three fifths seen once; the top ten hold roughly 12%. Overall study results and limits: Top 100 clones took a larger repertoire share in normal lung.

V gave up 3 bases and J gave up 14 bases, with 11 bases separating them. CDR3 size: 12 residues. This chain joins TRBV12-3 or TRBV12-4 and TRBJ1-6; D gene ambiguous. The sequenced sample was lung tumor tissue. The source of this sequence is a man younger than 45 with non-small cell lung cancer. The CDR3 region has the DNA TGTGCCAGCAGTTTTCATCTGGGCTCCCTCCACTTT. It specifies CASSFHLGSLHF.